A selection of T cell receptor beta chains follows, all from one sample in a study of blood T cell repertoires in COVID-19. TCRdb keeps only in-frame clones here, not all; method: immunoSEQ multiplex PCR. The repertoire includes 120,000 or so clones, approximately 80% of them detected once, and 4% to 5% sits in the top ten. The sequencing sample was made of peripheral blood. The receptors were sampled from a woman in her seventies with acute or convalescent COVID-19. CDR3s include the opening cysteine and the closing phenylalanine or tryptophan. Fields, in order: D gene, clone size, J gene, V gene, CDR3 protein, CDR3 DNA. The D gene is left open where the match is weak. The size entry is marked missing in some rows and otherwise reads once, few, many or a size class.

TRBD1 - TRBJ2-3 TRBV7-2 CASSRRTGDLTDTQYF TGTGCCAGCAGCAGACGGACAGGGGACCTCACAGATACGCAGTATTTT
TRBD2 - TRBJ2-1 TRBV20-1 CSASPSGGASSREQFF TGCAGTGCTAGTCCTAGCGGGGGGGCCTCTTCACGGGAGCAGTTCTTC
TRBD1 - TRBJ1-1 TRBV5-1 CASSSTSGTGLEAFF TGCGCCAGCAGCTCGACATCGGGGACAGGGCTTGAAGCTTTCTTT
TRBD1 - TRBJ1-2 TRBV4-1 CASSQDADRVLLHTF TGCGCCAGCAGCCAAGATGCGGACAGGGTTCTCTTGCACACCTTC
TRBD1 - TRBJ1-1 TRBV6-5 CASHGTGVLNTEAFF TGTGCCAGCCATGGGACAGGGGTGTTGAACACTGAAGCTTTCTTT
TRBD1 - TRBJ1-2 TRBV10-3 CAISSTGGESYTF TGTGCCATCAGTAGTACAGGGGGCGAGAGCTACACCTTC
TRBD1 once TRBJ1-4 TRBV7-2 CASSWGTGINEKLFF TGTGCCAGCAGCTGGGGGACAGGGATTAATGAAAAACTGTTTTTT
- - TRBJ1-5 TRBV29-1 CSVEEDRNQPQHF TGCAGCGTTGAAGAAGACAGAAATCAGCCCCAGCATTTT
TRBD1 - TRBJ1-1 TRBV6-2/TRBV6-3 CASSYRTGRPEAFF TGTGCCAGCAGTTACCGGACAGGGCGGCCTGAAGCTTTCTTT
- once TRBJ2-7 TRBV6-6 CASSYGQTGLSYEQYF TGTGCCAGCAGTTACGGTCAAACAGGGTTAAGCTACGAGCAGTACTTC
- - TRBJ2-2 TRBV6-6 CASSPQLGELFF TGTGCCAGCAGCCCACAGCTCGGGGAGCTGTTTTTT
- - TRBJ2-1 TRBV27 CASSRYRGGGLNEQFF TGTGCCAGCAGCCGGTACCGGGGAGGGGGTTTAAATGAGCAGTTCTTC
- - TRBJ1-2 TRBV18 CASSPRGCLGGYTF TGTGCCAGCTCACCAAGGGGGTGTTTAGGTGGCTACACCTTC
- - TRBJ1-1 TRBV6-5 CATQQAENTEAFF TGTGCCACCCAGCAGGCAGAGAACACTGAAGCTTTCTTT
TRBD1 - TRBJ1-5 TRBV2 CASIPDRGHQPQHF TGTGCCAGCATTCCTGACAGGGGGCATCAGCCCCAGCATTTT
- - TRBJ1-1 TRBV3-1/TRBV3-2 CASSLLQGTEAFF TGTGCCAGCAGCCTCCTACAGGGCACTGAAGCTTTCTTT
- - TRBJ1-1 TRBV19 CASKYGGSVSEAFF TGTGCCAGTAAGTATGGGGGCTCGGTCTCTGAAGCTTTCTTT
TRBD2 - TRBJ2-5 TRBV10-3 CAIGGLEETQYF TGTGCCATCGGGGGACTAGAAGAGACCCAGTACTTC
- - TRBJ2-7 TRBV7-3 CASSLIGGYEQYF TGTGCCAGCAGCTTAATCGGGGGATACGAGCAGTACTTC
- - TRBJ1-5 TRBV6-6 CASSNRQVYSNQPQHF TGTGCCAGCAGTAACCGACAGGTCTATAGCAATCAGCCCCAGCATTTT
- - TRBJ1-5 TRBV6-1 CASSEVWVQGSNQPQHF TGTGCCAGCAGTGAAGTTTGGGTGCAGGGAAGTAATCAGCCCCAGCATTTT
- - TRBJ1-1 TRBV6-5 CASSSYYRENTEAFF TGTGCCAGCAGTTCTTACTACAGGGAGAACACTGAAGCTTTCTTT
TRBD1 - TRBJ1-4 TRBV5-3 CARIERGDSLRWANEKLFF TGTGCCAGAATCGAGCGTGGGGACAGCCTCAGGTGGGCTAATGAAAAACTGTTTTTT
- - TRBJ2-2 TRBV5-4 CASSLAPFTGELFF TGTGCCAGCAGCTTGGCCCCCTTCACCGGGGAGCTGTTTTTT
TRBD1 - TRBJ2-3 TRBV7-7 CASSLGTGYTDTQYF TGTGCCAGCAGCTTAGGGACAGGATACACAGATACGCAGTATTTT
- few TRBJ1-2 TRBV4-3 CASSQDRSPRNYGYTF TGCGCCAGCAGCCAAGATCGAAGCCCCAGGAACTATGGCTACACCTTC
TRBD2 - TRBJ2-1 TRBV19 CATTPFRGGDWDEQFF TGTGCCACCACACCTTTCCGGGGGGGTGATTGGGATGAGCAGTTCTTC
- few TRBJ1-3 TRBV11-3 CASSRGRENTIYF TGTGCCAGCAGCAGGGGGAGAGAAAACACCATATATTTT
- - TRBJ2-1 TRBV2 CASSVSTGGYEQFF TGTGCCAGCAGTGTCAGTACAGGAGGGTATGAGCAGTTCTTC
- - TRBJ1-6 TRBV11-2 CASSFAADSPLHF TGTGCCAGCAGCTTTGCCGCGGATTCACCCCTCCACTTT
- - TRBJ1-1 TRBV5-1 CASSLDPVSTNTEAFF TGCGCCAGCAGCTTGGATCCAGTTTCAACGAACACTGAAGCTTTCTTT
- - TRBJ2-3 TRBV6-5 CASRRTGLITDTQYF TGTGCCAGCAGGCGTACAGGGCTGATTACAGATACGCAGTATTTT
TRBD2 once TRBJ2-3 TRBV6-2/TRBV6-3 CASSPSGATDTQYF TGTGCCAGCAGCCCTAGCGGGGCCACAGATACGCAGTATTTT
TRBD1 once TRBJ1-2 TRBV6-7 CASKRDRSNYGYTF TGTGCCAGCAAACGGGACAGGTCTAACTATGGCTACACCTTC
TRBD1 - TRBJ2-1 TRBV23-1 CASSVGQGAIGYNEQFF TGCGCCAGCAGTGTAGGACAGGGGGCGATTGGGTACAATGAGCAGTTCTTC
- - TRBJ1-2 TRBV12-3/TRBV12-4 CASSALHYYGYTF TGTGCCAGCAGTGCACTCCATTACTATGGCTACACCTTC
TRBD1 - TRBJ1-4 TRBV6-5 CASRQSGTENEKLFF TGTGCCAGCCGCCAATCCGGGACAGAGAATGAAAAACTGTTTTTT
- - TRBJ1-3 TRBV29-1 CSVGGAGNTIYF TGCAGCGTTGGGGGGGCTGGAAACACCATATATTTT
- - TRBJ2-1 TRBV13 CASSRAGSILSEQFF TGTGCCAGCAGCCGAGCGGGTAGTATTTTAAGTGAGCAGTTCTTC
- - TRBJ1-1 TRBV11-3 CASSLDAGGKAFF TGTGCCAGCAGCTTAGATGCGGGCGGGAAAGCTTTCTTT
- - TRBJ1-1 TRBV10-3 CAIRELMNTEAFF TGTGCCATCAGGGAGCTTATGAACACTGAAGCTTTCTTT
- - TRBJ2-3 TRBV2 CASSDGLITDTQYF TGTGCCAGCAGTGACGGGTTAATCACAGATACGCAGTATTTT
- - TRBJ1-2 TRBV6-5 CASSYLANYGYTF TGTGCCAGCAGTTATTTAGCTAACTATGGCTACACCTTC